The subject of this entry is one T cell receptor (beta chain). Antigen specificity is unknown. The data are from a study of blood T cells in healthy people across ages. Overall study context: About one barcoded beta molecule per two T cells was the capture yield of template switching. General study results and limits: As age increased, TCR beta diversity per million T cells fell in a roughly linear fashion.

Combining a sample-barcoded 5' primer with a J-beta primer mix, a second PCR ran for about 7 to 11 cycles. Each CDR3 protein is one row after TCRdb ran MiXCR on the 5' RACE reads. The sample holds about 1.4 million distinct CDR3 sequences, 59% seen once. The material sequenced was blood. The sequence was obtained from a man aged 18 to 30 in good health.

In DNA, the CDR3 is TGTGCCAGCAAAGGGGGACAGGGGACTGAAGCTTTCTTT. This gives the protein CASKGGQGTEAFF. This chain links TRBV27 with TRBJ1-1, with 10 bases lining up with TRBD1. Per the germline V gene, CDR1 is MNHEY and CDR2 is SMNVEV (reference sequence). The CDR3 totals 13 residues. With 7 bases clipped from V and 5 bases from J, the junction kept 4 bases outside the gene matches.